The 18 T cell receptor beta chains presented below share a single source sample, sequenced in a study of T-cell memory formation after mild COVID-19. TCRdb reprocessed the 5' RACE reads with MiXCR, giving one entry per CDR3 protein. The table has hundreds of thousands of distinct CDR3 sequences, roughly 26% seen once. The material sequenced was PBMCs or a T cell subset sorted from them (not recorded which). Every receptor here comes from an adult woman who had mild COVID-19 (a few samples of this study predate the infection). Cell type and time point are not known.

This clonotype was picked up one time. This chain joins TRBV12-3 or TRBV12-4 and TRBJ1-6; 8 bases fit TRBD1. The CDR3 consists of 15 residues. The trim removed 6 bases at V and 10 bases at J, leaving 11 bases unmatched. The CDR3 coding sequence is TGTGCCAGCAGGCCCTCAGGGGGCCTAGGGTCACCCCTCCACTTT. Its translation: CASRPSGGLGSPLHF.

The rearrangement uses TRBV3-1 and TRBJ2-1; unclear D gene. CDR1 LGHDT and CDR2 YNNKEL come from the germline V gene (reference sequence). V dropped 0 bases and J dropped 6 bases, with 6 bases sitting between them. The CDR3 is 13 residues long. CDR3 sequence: CASSQDYLNEQFF. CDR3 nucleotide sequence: TGTGCCAGCAGCCAAGATTATCTCAATGAGCAGTTCTTC.

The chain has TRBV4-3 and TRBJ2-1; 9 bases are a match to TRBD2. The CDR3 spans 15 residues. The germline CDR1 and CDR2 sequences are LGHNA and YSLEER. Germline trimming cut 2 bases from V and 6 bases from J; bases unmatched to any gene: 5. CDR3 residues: CASSQLAGSINEQFF. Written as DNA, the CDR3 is TGCGCCAGCAGCCAACTAGCGGGGTCTATCAATGAGCAGTTCTTC.

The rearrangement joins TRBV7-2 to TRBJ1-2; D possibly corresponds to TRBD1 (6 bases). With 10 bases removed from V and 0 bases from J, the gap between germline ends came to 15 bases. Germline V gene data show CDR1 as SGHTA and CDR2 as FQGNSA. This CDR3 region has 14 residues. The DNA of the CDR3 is TGTGCCACCGGGGGCCCGACCTCTAACTATGGCTACACCTTC. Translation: CATGGPTSNYGYTF.

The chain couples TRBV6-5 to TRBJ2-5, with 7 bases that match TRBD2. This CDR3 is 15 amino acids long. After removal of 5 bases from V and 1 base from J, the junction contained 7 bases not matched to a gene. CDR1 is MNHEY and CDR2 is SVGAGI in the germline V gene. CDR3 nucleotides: TGTGCCAGCAGTCTAGCGGAGTGGGTCCAAGAGACCCAGTACTTC. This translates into CASSLAEWVQETQYF.

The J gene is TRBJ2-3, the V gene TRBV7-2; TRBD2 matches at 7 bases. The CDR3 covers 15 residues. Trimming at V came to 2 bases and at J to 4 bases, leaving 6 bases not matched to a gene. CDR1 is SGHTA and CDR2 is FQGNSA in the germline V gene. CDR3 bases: TGTGCCAGCAGCTTAAATGGCGGGGGACCAGATACGCAGTATTTT. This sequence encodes CASSLNGGGPDTQYF.

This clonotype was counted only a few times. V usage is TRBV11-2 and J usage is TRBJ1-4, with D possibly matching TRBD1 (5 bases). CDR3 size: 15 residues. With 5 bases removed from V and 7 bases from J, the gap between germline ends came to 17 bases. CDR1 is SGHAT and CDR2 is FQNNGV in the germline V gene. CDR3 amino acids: CASSLSGGAGEKLFF. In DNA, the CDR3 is TGTGCCAGCAGCCTTTCGGGGGGAGCAGGTGAAAAACTGTTTTTT.

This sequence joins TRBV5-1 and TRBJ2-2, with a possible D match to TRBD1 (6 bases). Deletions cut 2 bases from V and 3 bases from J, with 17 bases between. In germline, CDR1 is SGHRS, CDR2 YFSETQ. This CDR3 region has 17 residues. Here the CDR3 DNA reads TGCGCCAGCAGCTTAAGGGTCCAGGGGCGAGACACCGGGGAGCTGTTTTTT. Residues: CASSLRVQGRDTGELFF.

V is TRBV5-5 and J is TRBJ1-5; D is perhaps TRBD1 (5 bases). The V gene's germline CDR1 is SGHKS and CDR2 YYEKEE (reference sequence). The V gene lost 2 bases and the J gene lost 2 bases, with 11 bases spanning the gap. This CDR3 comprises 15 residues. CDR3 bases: TGTGCCAGCAGCTTATTATGGGGGGGCAATCAGCCCCAGCATTTT. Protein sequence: CASSLLWGGNQPQHF.

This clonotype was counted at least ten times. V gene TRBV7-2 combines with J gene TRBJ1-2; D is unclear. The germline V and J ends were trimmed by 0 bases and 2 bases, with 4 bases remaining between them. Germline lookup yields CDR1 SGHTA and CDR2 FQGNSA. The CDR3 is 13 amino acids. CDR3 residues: CASSLAENYGYTF. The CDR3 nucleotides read TGTGCCAGCAGCTTAGCAGAGAACTATGGCTACACCTTC. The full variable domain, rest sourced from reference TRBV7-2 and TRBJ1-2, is GAGVSQSPSNKVTEKGKDVELRCDPISGHTALYWYRQSLGQGLEFLIYFQGNSAPDKSGLPSDRFSAERTGGSVSTLTIQRTQQEDSAVYLCASSLAENYGYTFGSGTRLTVV.

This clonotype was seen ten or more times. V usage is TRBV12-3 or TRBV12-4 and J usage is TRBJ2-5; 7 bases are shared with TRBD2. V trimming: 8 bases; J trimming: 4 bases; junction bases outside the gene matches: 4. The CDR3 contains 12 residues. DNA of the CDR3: TGTGCCAGCTGGGGGAGGGGAGAGACCCAGTACTTC. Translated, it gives CASWGRGETQYF.

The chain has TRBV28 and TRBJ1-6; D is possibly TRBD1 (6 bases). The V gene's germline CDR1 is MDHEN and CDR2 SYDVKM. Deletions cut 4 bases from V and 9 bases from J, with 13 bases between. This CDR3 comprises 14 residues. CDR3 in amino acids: CASSSENRVSPLHF. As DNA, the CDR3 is TGTGCCAGCAGTTCGGAAAACAGGGTTTCACCCCTCCACTTT.

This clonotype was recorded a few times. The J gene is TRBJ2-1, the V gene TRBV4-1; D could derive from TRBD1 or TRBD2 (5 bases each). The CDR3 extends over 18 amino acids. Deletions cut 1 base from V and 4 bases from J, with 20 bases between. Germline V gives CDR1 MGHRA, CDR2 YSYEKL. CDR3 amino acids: CASSQGGVEGSGYNEQFF. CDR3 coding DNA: TGCGCCAGCAGCCAAGGTGGGGTAGAGGGGTCGGGGTACAATGAGCAGTTCTTC.

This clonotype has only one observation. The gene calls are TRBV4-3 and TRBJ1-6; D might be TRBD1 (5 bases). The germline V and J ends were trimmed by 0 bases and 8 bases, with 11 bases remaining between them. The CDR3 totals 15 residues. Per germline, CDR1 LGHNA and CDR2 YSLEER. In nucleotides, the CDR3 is TGCGCCAGCAGCCAAGATCCTAAAGGGGATTCACCCCTCCACTTT. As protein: CASSQDPKGDSPLHF.

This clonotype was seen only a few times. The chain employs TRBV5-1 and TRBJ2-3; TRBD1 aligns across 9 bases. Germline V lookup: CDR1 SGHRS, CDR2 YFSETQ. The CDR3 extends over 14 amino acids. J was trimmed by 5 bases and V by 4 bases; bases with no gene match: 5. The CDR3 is CASSNTGGGDTQYF. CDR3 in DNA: TGCGCCAGCAGCAATACAGGGGGCGGAGATACGCAGTATTTT.

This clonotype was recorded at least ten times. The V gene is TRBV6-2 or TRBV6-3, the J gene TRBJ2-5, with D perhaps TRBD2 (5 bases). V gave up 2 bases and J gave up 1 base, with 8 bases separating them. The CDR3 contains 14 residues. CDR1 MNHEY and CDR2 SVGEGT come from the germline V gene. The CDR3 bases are TGTGCCAGCAGTTACGGTAGCGCCCAAGAGACCCAGTACTTC. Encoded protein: CASSYGSAQETQYF.

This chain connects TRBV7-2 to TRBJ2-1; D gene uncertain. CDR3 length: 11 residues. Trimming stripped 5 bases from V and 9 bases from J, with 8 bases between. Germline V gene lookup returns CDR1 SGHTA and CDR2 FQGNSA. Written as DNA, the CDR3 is TGTGCCAGCAGCGAATCCCTTGAGCAGTTCTTC. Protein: CASSESLEQFF.

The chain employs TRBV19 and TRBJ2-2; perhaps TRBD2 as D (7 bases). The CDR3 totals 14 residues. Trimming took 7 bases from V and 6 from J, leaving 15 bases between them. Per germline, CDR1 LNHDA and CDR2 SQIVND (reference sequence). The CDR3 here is CASTLGGGPGELFF. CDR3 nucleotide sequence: TGTGCCAGTACCCTAGGCGGGGGCCCCGGGGAGCTGTTTTTT.